This T cell receptor (beta chain) was identified during a study of blood T cell repertoires in COVID-19. The V segment lost 0 bases and the J segment 3 bases; nucleotides outside the gene matches: 3. This CDR3 is built from 15 residues. The germline V gene has CDR1 SGDLS and CDR2 YYNGEE. Clones were sequenced by immunoSEQ multiplex PCR, and TCRdb holds only the in-frame ones, with some missing. The sample contains under 500,000 clones, 80% to 90% of which appear only once. Cohort 3 recovery required two negative PCRs, clearance, or symptom resolution. This receptor was identified in a man aged 25 to 40 who had recovered from COVID-19. Sequenced input: PBMCs or T cells enriched from blood (not recorded which). V usage is TRBV9 and J usage is TRBJ1-2; 9 positions agree with TRBD1. In DNA form, the CDR3 reads TGTGCCAGCAGCGTAGGGGACAGGGCTTACTATGGCTACACCTTC. It is translated as CASSVGDRAYYGYTF.